One and the same sample provided the 28 T cell receptor beta chains below, sequenced in a study of circulating tumor DNA in untreated peripheral T-cell lymphoma. Here immunoSEQ multiplex PCR was the method, and the copy in TCRdb shows in-frame clones only, minus some. The table includes roughly 2,300 clones, 65% to 75% detected once. Sequencing was performed on tumor tissue. The receptors stem from a human donor with peripheral T-cell lymphoma.

This chain links TRBV5-1 with TRBJ1-3, with unresolved D. The CDR3 spans 15 residues. Looked up from germline, CDR1 is SGHRS and CDR2 is YFSETQ. Trimming left V 0 bases short and J 0 bases short, with 7 bases between. The CDR3 DNA is TGCGCCAGCAGCTTGGTCTCGGCCTCTGGAAACACCATATATTTT. Its protein product is CASSLVSASGNTIYF.

The CDR3 loop is CASSPFGETNEKLFF. DNA for the CDR3: TGCGCCAGCAGCCCGTTTGGGGAAACTAATGAAAAACTGTTTTTT. The rearrangement joins TRBV1 to TRBJ1-4. TRBV1 represents a pseudogene. The CDR3 is made up of 15 amino acids.

The chain joins TRBV19 to TRBJ2-5; 9 positions agree with TRBD1. V lost 3 bases to trimming and J lost 5 bases; unmatched junction nucleotides: 10. Germline values: CDR1 LNHDA, CDR2 SQIVND (reference sequence). The CDR3 covers 16 residues. The CDR3 loop is CASSILGQGMGETQYF. The DNA for the CDR3 is TGTGCCAGTAGTATCCTGGGACAGGGAATGGGGGAGACCCAGTACTTC.

A few counts support this clone. The CDR3 is CASSYFVVTSKNEQFF. The CDR3 DNA sequence: TGTGCCAGCAGTTACTTTGTAGTGACTAGCAAGAATGAGCAGTTCTTC. V usage is TRBV6-8 and J usage is TRBJ2-1; 7 bases fit TRBD2. The CDR3 runs 16 residues. Germline-derived CDR1 and CDR2 are MNHGY and SAAAGT. Trimming took 1 base from V and 7 from J; bases not matched to a gene: 10.

The chain combines TRBV19 with TRBJ2-2; the D gene is possibly TRBD2 (5 bases). Germline lookup yields CDR1 LNHDA and CDR2 SQIVND (reference sequence). The CDR3 has 14 residues. Trimming removed 5 bases at V and 5 bases at J, with 12 bases between. CDR3 amino acids: CASSPGTGTGELFF. The DNA of the CDR3 is TGTGCCAGTAGTCCAGGCACGGGGACCGGGGAGCTGTTTTTT. Full variable domain (remainder filled in from reference TRBV19 and TRBJ2-2): DGGITQSPKYLFRKEGQNVTLSCEQNLNHDAMYWYRQDPGQGLRLIYYSQIVNDFQKGDIAEGYSVSREKKESFPLTVTSAQKNPTAFYLCASSPGTGTGELFFGEGSRLTVL.

The chain joins TRBV11-3 to TRBJ1-6; D may be TRBD1 (5 bases). Germline V gives CDR1 SGHNT, CDR2 YENEEA. The CDR3 is 16 residues long. V was cut by 0 bases and J by 7 bases, with 13 bases left in between. This CDR3 is CASSLEGGALNSPLHF. The DNA of the CDR3 is TGTGCCAGCAGCTTAGAGGGCGGGGCGCTAAATTCACCCCTCCACTTT.

This clone has a single count. The junction differs from germline at one of its ends, possibly a read error. J is TRBJ1-2 and V is TRBV19; the match to TRBD1 covers 9 bases. Per the germline V gene, CDR1 is LNHDA and CDR2 is SQIVND (reference sequence). The CDR3 runs to 15 residues. The CDR3 bases are TGTGTCAGTAGTACCTGGACAGGGGATAGCTATGGCTACACCTTC. It encodes CVSSTWTGDSYGYTF.

The rearrangement links TRBV12-5 to TRBJ1-4; TRBD1 agrees at 7 bases. CDR1 is LGHNT and CDR2 is FRNRAP in the germline V gene. This CDR3 spans 16 amino acids. The V gene end was trimmed by 1 base and the J gene end by 8 bases; junction bases not matched to a gene: 10. CDR3 in amino acids: CASGLGSAGQSEKLFF. CDR3 coding DNA: TGTGCTAGTGGTTTGGGGTCGGCGGGACAGAGCGAAAAACTGTTTTTT.

The chain joins TRBV4-1 to TRBJ2-5, with D unclear. Trimming left V 6 bases short and J 5 bases short, with 16 bases between. Looked up from germline, CDR1 is MGHRA and CDR2 is YSYEKL. This CDR3 contains 14 residues. CDR3 sequence: CASSQASSSETQYF. The CDR3 DNA sequence: TGCGCCAGCAGTCAGGCTAGTAGCTCGGAGACCCAGTACTTC.

V is TRBV19 and J is TRBJ2-3; 9 bases fit TRBD2. The CDR3 spans 15 residues. CDR1 and CDR2 from the germline V gene are LNHDA and SQIVND (reference sequence). The V segment lost 6 bases and the J segment 0 bases; nucleotides outside the gene matches: 4. The CDR3 bases are TGTGCCAGTAGGCAAGCGGGGGGAAGCACAGATACGCAGTATTTT. Translating it yields CASRQAGGSTDTQYF.

This clone is a singleton in its sample. The V call is TRBV18, the J call TRBJ1-5; 7 bases are shared with TRBD1. CDR3 length: 16 amino acids. V gave up 5 bases and J gave up 4 bases; unmatched junction bases: 11. Germline lookup yields CDR1 KGHSH and CDR2 LQKENI. CDR3 sequence (DNA): TGTGCCAGCTCAGAAGACGGAGGGGGCCGGAATCAGCCCCAGCATTTT. It specifies CASSEDGGGRNQPQHF.

In regard to this clone: Its ends do not fully match the called genes, so a read error is possible. This chain uses TRBV6-8 with TRBJ1-6; D ambiguous. This CDR3 has 12 amino acids. Germline-derived CDR1 and CDR2 are MNHGY and SAAAGT. The CDR3 sequence: CAISADNSPLHF. The CDR3 DNA reads as TGTGCCATCAGTGCTGATAATTCACCCCTCCACTTT.

The chain recombines TRBV11-3 with TRBJ2-5; TRBD2 is a possible D gene (5 bases). Per the germline V gene, CDR1 is SGHNT and CDR2 is YENEEA. This CDR3 has 15 residues. Trimming removed 4 bases at V and 1 base at J, with 13 bases between. The CDR3 DNA reads TGTGCCAGCAGCTCATACCAGGACTTCCAAGAGACCCAGTACTTC. This encodes CASSSYQDFQETQYF.

By share, this clone counts as large. This chain joins TRBV18 and TRBJ1-2; D is possibly TRBD1 (6 bases). Germline V gene sequence: CDR1 KGHSH, CDR2 LQKENI. There are 15 residues in the CDR3. V was clipped by 7 bases and J by 6 bases, with 21 bases between them. The CDR3, as DNA: TGTGCCAGCTTAAATCTTCCAACAGGGAAAGATGGCTACACCTTC. Protein: CASLNLPTGKDGYTF.

The chain joins TRBV11-3 to TRBJ2-1; D is ambiguous. Looked up from germline, CDR1 is SGHNT and CDR2 is YENEEA. The CDR3 contains 15 residues. V was clipped by 3 bases and J by 0 bases, with 9 bases between them. The CDR3 loop is CASSFRRSSYNEQFF. The CDR3 coding sequence is TGTGCCAGCAGCTTTCGCCGCAGCTCCTACAATGAGCAGTTCTTC.

This CDR3 reads CAWSVGLGQPQHF. The CDR3 coding sequence is TGTGCCTGGAGTGTAGGCCTAGGTCAGCCCCAGCATTTT. The genes are TRBV30 and TRBJ1-5; D gene uncertain. Deletions cut 0 bases from V and 6 bases from J, with 9 bases between. This CDR3 is built from 13 residues. CDR1 and CDR2 from the germline V gene are GTSNPN and SVGIG (reference sequence). Full variable domain (remainder filled in from reference TRBV30 and TRBJ1-5): SQTIHQWPATLVQPVGSPLSLECTVEGTSNPNLYWYRQAAGRGLQLLFYSVGIGQISSEVPQNLSASRPQDRQFILSSKKLLLSDSGFYLCAWSVGLGQPQHFGDGTRLSIL.

J is TRBJ2-7 and V is TRBV19; TRBD2 matches 8 bases. CDR1 and CDR2 (germline): LNHDA, SQIVND (reference sequence). Germline trimming cut 5 bases from V and 2 bases from J; bases unmatched to any gene: 5. The CDR3 spans 14 residues. In nucleotides, the CDR3 is TGTGCCAGTAGTGCAGGACTAGCTGCCTACGAGCAGTACTTC. Translated, it gives CASSAGLAAYEQYF.

V usage is TRBV5-1 and J usage is TRBJ2-2; a weak D match, TRBD1 (6 bases). V was trimmed by 0 bases and J by 7 bases, leaving 22 bases between them. CDR3 length: 18 residues. Germline V CDR1 and CDR2: SGHRS, YFSETQ. The CDR3 coding sequence is TGCGCCAGCAGCTTGGATACAGGGACACTACCGGTTCACGGGGAGCTGTTTTTT. Amino acid sequence: CASSLDTGTLPVHGELFF. Full variable domain (outside the CDR3, taken from reference TRBV5-1 and TRBJ2-2): KAGVTQTPRYLIKTRGQQVTLSCSPISGHRSVSWYQQTPGQGLQFLFEYFSETQRNKGNFPGRFSGRQFSNSRSEMNVSTLELGDSALYLCASSLDTGTLPVHGELFFGEGSRLTVL.

This sequence joins TRBV9 and TRBJ2-7; D ambiguous. Germline lookup yields CDR1 SGDLS and CDR2 YYNGEE. The CDR3 has 13 amino acids. Trimming stripped 0 bases from V and 1 base from J, with 5 bases between. CDR3 DNA: TGTGCCAGCAGCGTAGCGGGTTCCTACGAGCAGTACTTC. The encoded protein is CASSVAGSYEQYF.

This clone was observed a single time. The chain combines TRBV28 with TRBJ1-5; D might be TRBD1 (5 bases). V lost 4 bases and J 1 base, leaving 17 bases between the germline ends. The CDR3 is 17 amino acids. From germline, CDR1 is MDHEN and CDR2 SYDVKM. CDR3 loop: CASSSGYLGSSNQPQHF. The CDR3 region has the DNA TGTGCCAGCAGTTCAGGGTACCTCGGCAGCAGCAATCAGCCCCAGCATTTT. The variable domain in full, with the rest retrieved from reference TRBV28 and TRBJ1-5, is DVKVTQSSRYLVKRTGEKVFLECVQDMDHENMFWYRQDPGLGLRLIYFSYDVKMKEKGDIPEGYSVSREKKERFSLILESASTNQTSMYLCASSSGYLGSSNQPQHFGDGTRLSIL.

The chain joins TRBV5-1 to TRBJ2-5, with D possibly being TRBD1 (5 bases). Trimming removed 0 bases from V and 2 bases from J, with 11 bases in between. The length of the CDR3 is 15 residues. Germline assignment: CDR1 SGHRS and CDR2 YFSETQ. The CDR3: CASSLVPGKQETQYF. CDR3 DNA sequence: TGCGCCAGCAGCTTGGTTCCAGGGAAACAAGAGACCCAGTACTTC. Variable domain in full (rest from reference TRBV5-1 and TRBJ2-5): KAGVTQTPRYLIKTRGQQVTLSCSPISGHRSVSWYQQTPGQGLQFLFEYFSETQRNKGNFPGRFSGRQFSNSRSEMNVSTLELGDSALYLCASSLVPGKQETQYFGPGTRLLVL.

This clone has more than one count but fewer than ten. The CDR3 spells CASSFTTTSNQPQHF. CDR3 DNA sequence: TGTGCCAGCAGCTTCACCACGACTAGCAATCAGCCCCAGCATTTT. V and J are TRBV11-3 and TRBJ1-5, with unresolved D. V was pared by 3 bases and J by 0 bases, with 9 bases between. This CDR3 spans 15 amino acids. Germline assignment: CDR1 SGHNT and CDR2 YENEEA.

The chain recombines TRBV6-8 with TRBJ2-1; the match to TRBD2 covers 7 bases. The CDR3 is 14 residues long. Germline CDR1 reads MNHGY; CDR2 reads SAAAGT. J was trimmed by 5 bases and V by 10 bases; bases with no gene match: 11. CDR3 in amino acids: CAITRGGENNEQFF. CDR3 bases: TGTGCCATCACCCGTGGGGGGGAAAACAATGAGCAGTTCTTC.

With regard to this clone: Sequence at one end of the junction differs from germline and may be a read error. The chain employs TRBV7-8 and TRBJ2-1; no reliable D call. This CDR3 has 13 residues. Per the germline V gene, CDR1 is SGHVS and CDR2 is FQNEAQ. CDR3 sequence: CASSFILGSEQFF. In DNA form, the CDR3 reads TGTGCTAGCAGCTTCATTCTGGGATCCGAGCAGTTCTTC.

The chain is built from TRBV14 and TRBJ2-7; D ambiguous. There are 11 residues in the CDR3. V lost 1 base and J 4 bases, leaving 2 bases between the germline ends. The germline CDR1 and CDR2 sequences are SGHDN and FVKESK. The DNA for the CDR3 is TGTGCCAGCAGCCAAGTTTACGAGCAGTACTTC. Amino acid sequence: CASSQVYEQYF.

The V and J genes are TRBV19 and TRBJ2-5, with unresolved D. Trimming took 0 bases from V and 3 from J, leaving 2 bases between them. CDR1 LNHDA and CDR2 SQIVND come from the germline V gene (reference sequence). The CDR3 covers 12 residues. The DNA of the CDR3 is TGTGCCAGTAGTATAGACAAAGAGACCCAGTACTTC. Protein sequence: CASSIDKETQYF.

The chain joins TRBV11-3 to TRBJ1-5; D is possibly TRBD1 (5 bases). The V and J ends lost 5 bases and 4 bases respectively, with 12 bases between them. The CDR3 consists of 14 residues. CDR1 is SGHNT and CDR2 is YENEEA in the germline V gene. Here the CDR3 reads CASSQTDSNQPQHF. The CDR3 DNA follows: TGTGCCAGCAGCCAGACAGATAGTAATCAGCCCCAGCATTTT.

This clone occurred a few times. The chain is built from TRBV6-8 and TRBJ2-1, with 8 bases fitting TRBD2. V was pared by 8 bases and J by 10 bases, with 10 bases of the junction left unmatched. Per germline, CDR1 MNHGY and CDR2 SAAAGT. The CDR3 has 13 amino acids. CDR3 protein: CASESPSSGEQFF. In DNA, the CDR3 is TGTGCCAGCGAATCCCCTTCTAGCGGGGAGCAGTTCTTC.